The source of this T cell receptor (beta chain) is a study of molecular identifiers for immune sequencing clone quantification. CDR1 and CDR2 (germline): SGHRS, YFSETQ. CDR3 length equals 14 residues. V lost 0 bases to trimming and J lost 3 bases, with 9 bases between them. TCRdb ran MiXCR on the PCR reads and lists one entry per CDR3 protein. The table lists about half a million distinct CDR3 sequences, around 23% of them singletons. Naive CD8 T cells were sorted, and the gate applied was CD8+CD4-CCR7+CD45RA+. This clonotype was found many times. This clonotype was obtained from a human donor in good health. Some libraries in this study had Jurkat cell RNA spiked in. The chain links TRBV5-1 to TRBJ2-5; D tentatively reads TRBD1 or TRBD2 (5 bases each). The sample comprised naive CD8+ T cells from blood, with Jurkat cell RNA spiked in. Subset reported: FACS-sorted CD8+CD4-CCR7+CD45RA+ naive T cells. Here the CDR3 reads CASSLVGDEETQYF. In DNA form, the CDR3 reads TGCGCCAGCAGCTTGGTGGGGGATGAAGAGACCCAGTACTTC.